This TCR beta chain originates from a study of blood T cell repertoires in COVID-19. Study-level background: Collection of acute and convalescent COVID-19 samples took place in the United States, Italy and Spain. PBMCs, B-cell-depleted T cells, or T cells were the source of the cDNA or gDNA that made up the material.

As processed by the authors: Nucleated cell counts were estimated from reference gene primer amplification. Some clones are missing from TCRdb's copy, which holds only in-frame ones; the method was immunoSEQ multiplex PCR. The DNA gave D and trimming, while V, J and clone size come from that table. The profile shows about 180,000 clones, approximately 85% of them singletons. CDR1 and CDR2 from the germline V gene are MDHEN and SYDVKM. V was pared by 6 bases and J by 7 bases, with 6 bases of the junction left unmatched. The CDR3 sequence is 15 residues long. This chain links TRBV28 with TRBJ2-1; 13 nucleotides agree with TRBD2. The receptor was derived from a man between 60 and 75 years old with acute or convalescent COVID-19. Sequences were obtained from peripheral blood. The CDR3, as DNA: TGTGCCAGCAGCCGCGGACTAGCGGGAGTAAATGAGCAGTTCTTC. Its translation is CASSRGLAGVNEQFF.